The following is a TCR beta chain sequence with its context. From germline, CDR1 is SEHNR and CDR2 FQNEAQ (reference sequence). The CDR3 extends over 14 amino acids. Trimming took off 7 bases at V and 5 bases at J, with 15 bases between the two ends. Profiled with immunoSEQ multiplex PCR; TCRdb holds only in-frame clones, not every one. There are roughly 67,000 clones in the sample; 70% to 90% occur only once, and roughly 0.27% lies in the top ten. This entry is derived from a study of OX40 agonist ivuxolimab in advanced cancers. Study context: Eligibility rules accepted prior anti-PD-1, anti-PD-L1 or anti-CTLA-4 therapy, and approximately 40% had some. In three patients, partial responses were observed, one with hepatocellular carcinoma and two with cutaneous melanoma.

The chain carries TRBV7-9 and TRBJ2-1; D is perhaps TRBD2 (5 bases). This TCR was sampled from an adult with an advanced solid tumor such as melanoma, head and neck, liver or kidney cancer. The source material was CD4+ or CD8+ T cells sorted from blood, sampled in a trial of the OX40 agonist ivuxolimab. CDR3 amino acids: CASNPEVGDNEQFF. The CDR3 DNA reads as TGTGCCAGCAACCCGGAGGTTGGGGACAATGAGCAGTTCTTC.